The 11 T cell receptor beta chains given below trace back to one sample, sequenced in a study of identical twins. Each CDR3 protein gets one entry after TCRdb re-called the 5' RACE reads with MiXCR. Found here are approximately 220,000 distinct CDR3 sequences, around 6.9% of them singletons; the top ten hold less than 2%. The same sample was also used in a study of yellow fever vaccine responses in identical twins.

Sequencing used memory (CD45RO+) T cells sorted from blood. These receptors were taken from a woman aged 18-29 years in good health.

This clonotype showed up just a few times. The chain combines TRBV5-1 with TRBJ1-1, with 7 bases aligning to TRBD1. CDR3 length equals 14 residues. Germline CDR1 and CDR2: SGHRS and YFSETQ. J gave up 5 bases and V 2 bases, and 6 bases lay outside the gene matches. The chain's CDR3 is CASSLQGQGTEAFF. In nucleotides, the CDR3 is TGCGCCAGCAGCTTACAGGGGCAAGGGACTGAAGCTTTCTTT.

The chain links TRBV12-3 or TRBV12-4 to TRBJ2-7; D unresolved. V lost 3 bases and J lost 3, with 15 bases in between. The CDR3 sequence is 15 residues long. CDR3 in amino acids: CASSFGPPAIYEQYF. The CDR3 nucleotides read TGTGCCAGCAGTTTTGGGCCCCCGGCAATCTACGAGCAGTACTTC.

V is TRBV5-1 and J is TRBJ1-3; D not certain. The CDR3 has 15 residues. Germline-derived CDR1 and CDR2 are SGHRS and YFSETQ. V was cut by 2 bases and J by 0 bases, with 9 bases left in between. In nucleotides, the CDR3 is TGCGCCAGCAGCTTTTTGGAACACTCTGGAAACACCATATATTTT. Translation gives CASSFLEHSGNTIYF.

This clonotype was counted between two and nine times. For the CDR3, the DNA is TGTGCCTGGAGCGGGGAGGTGGGGCTAGGCGAGCAGTACTTC. It translates to CAWSGEVGLGEQYF. This chain uses TRBV30 with TRBJ2-7; D perhaps matches TRBD2 (6 bases). The ends were cut back, 3 bases at V and 6 bases at J, with 18 bases in the middle. From germline, CDR1 is GTSNPN and CDR2 SVGIG (reference sequence). CDR3 length equals 14 residues.

For this clonotype: A much larger clone differs by one base, so this may be a read error. V gene TRBV7-3 combines with J gene TRBJ2-3, with D unresolved. The CDR3 is 14 amino acids. Germline V gene data show CDR1 as SGHTA and CDR2 as FQGTGA. The CDR3: CASSFAGPTDTQNF. The CDR3, as DNA: TGTGCCAGCAGCTTCGCTGGTCCCACAGATACGCAGAATTTT.

V usage is TRBV6-1 and J usage is TRBJ2-7, with 7 bases fitting TRBD1. Germline V gives CDR1 MNHNS, CDR2 SASEGT. The CDR3 is 13 amino acids. V lost 7 bases, J lost 2 bases, and 5 bases stayed unmatched. The DNA of the CDR3 is TGTGCCAGCATGGGGACAGTAACCTACGAGCAGTACTTC. Translation: CASMGTVTYEQYF.

This sequence joins TRBV29-1 and TRBJ2-4, with TRBD1 identical over 9 bases. The CDR3 runs to 14 residues. Germline loops: CDR1 SQVTM, CDR2 ANQGSEA. The junction had 3 bases not matched to a gene; V was cut back by 3 bases and J by 3 bases. DNA for the CDR3: TGCAGCGTTGAGGACAGGGGAGGCAAAAACATTCAGTACTTC. This codes for CSVEDRGGKNIQYF.

In this sample, this clonotype turned up a few times. This chain uses TRBV5-1 with TRBJ1-1; D possibly corresponds to TRBD1 (5 bases). Germline CDR1 and CDR2: SGHRS and YFSETQ. The ends were cut back, 0 bases at V and 13 bases at J, with 19 bases in the middle. This CDR3 is 14 amino acids long. The CDR3 sequence: CASSLEVFGTGVFF. CDR3 sequence (DNA): TGCGCCAGCAGCTTGGAAGTTTTTGGGACCGGGGTTTTCTTT.

The chain uses TRBV20-1 and TRBJ1-1, with D possibly matching TRBD1 (6 bases). The V gene's germline CDR1 is DFQATT and CDR2 SNEGSKA (reference sequence). The CDR3 is 12 residues long. CDR3 region: CSPGGWDTEAFF. The CDR3 DNA is TGCAGCCCGGGGGGCTGGGACACTGAAGCTTTCTTT.

The rearrangement uses TRBV5-1 and TRBJ2-1, with a possible D match to TRBD1 (6 bases). Germline lookup yields CDR1 SGHRS and CDR2 YFSETQ. The CDR3 contains 15 residues. The V and J ends lost 4 bases and 2 bases respectively, with 13 bases between them. The CDR3 nucleotides read TGCGCCAGCAGCCAGACAGGAGATACCTACAATGAGCAGTTCTTC. This sequence encodes CASSQTGDTYNEQFF.

This clonotype was picked up a small number of times. The genes are TRBV20-1 and TRBJ2-7; D remains ambiguous. Deletions cut 1 base from V and 6 bases from J, with 7 bases between. CDR3 length: 11 residues. Germline-derived CDR1 and CDR2 are DFQATT and SNEGSKA (reference sequence). CDR3 in amino acids: CSARALPEQYF. The CDR3 nucleotides are TGCAGTGCTAGAGCTTTGCCCGAGCAGTACTTC.